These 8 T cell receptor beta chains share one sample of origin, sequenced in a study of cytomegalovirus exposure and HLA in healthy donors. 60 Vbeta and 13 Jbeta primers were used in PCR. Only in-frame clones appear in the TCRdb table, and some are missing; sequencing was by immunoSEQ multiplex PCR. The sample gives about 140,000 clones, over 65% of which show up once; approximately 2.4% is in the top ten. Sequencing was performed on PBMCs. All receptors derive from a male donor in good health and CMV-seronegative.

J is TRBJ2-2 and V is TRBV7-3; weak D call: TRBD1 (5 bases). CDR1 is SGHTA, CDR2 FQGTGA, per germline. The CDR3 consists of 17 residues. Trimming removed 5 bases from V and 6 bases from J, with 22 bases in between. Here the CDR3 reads CASSPTTTGSLAGELFF. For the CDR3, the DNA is TGTGCCAGCAGCCCAACCACAACAGGTTCGCTCGCCGGGGAGCTGTTTTTT.

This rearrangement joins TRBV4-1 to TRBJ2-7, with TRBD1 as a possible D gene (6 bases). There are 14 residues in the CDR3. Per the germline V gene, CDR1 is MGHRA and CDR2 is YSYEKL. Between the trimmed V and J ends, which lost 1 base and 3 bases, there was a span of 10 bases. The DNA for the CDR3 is TGCGCCAGCAGCCAAGGGATAGGGGGCTACGAGCAGTACTTC. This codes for CASSQGIGGYEQYF.

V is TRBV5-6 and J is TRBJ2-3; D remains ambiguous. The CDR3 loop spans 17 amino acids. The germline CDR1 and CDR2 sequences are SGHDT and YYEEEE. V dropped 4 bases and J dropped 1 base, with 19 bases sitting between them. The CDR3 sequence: CASSEGHRKLRTDTQYF. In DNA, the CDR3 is TGTGCCAGCAGCGAAGGTCACAGAAAACTCCGCACAGATACGCAGTATTTT.

CDR3 sequence: CASSAGTGVWTEAFF. DNA for the CDR3: TGTGCCAGTAGCGCCGGGACAGGGGTGTGGACTGAAGCTTTCTTT. This rearrangement joins TRBV19 to TRBJ1-1; 10 bases line up with TRBD1. J was trimmed by 5 bases and V by 6 bases; bases with no gene match: 9. This CDR3 region has 15 residues. Looked up from germline, CDR1 is LNHDA and CDR2 is SQIVND (reference sequence). The complete variable domain, with remaining parts taken from reference TRBV19 and TRBJ1-1, reads DGGITQSPKYLFRKEGQNVTLSCEQNLNHDAMYWYRQDPGQGLRLIYYSQIVNDFQKGDIAEGYSVSREKKESFPLTVTSAQKNPTAFYLCASSAGTGVWTEAFFGQGTRLTVV.

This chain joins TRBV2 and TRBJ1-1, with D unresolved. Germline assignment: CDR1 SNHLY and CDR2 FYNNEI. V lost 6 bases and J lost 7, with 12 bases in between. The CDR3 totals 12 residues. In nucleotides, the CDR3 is TGTGCCAGCAGGGCCACAGAAGATGAAGCTTTCTTT. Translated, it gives CASRATEDEAFF. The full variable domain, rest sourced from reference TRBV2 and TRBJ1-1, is EPEVTQTPSHQVTQMGQEVILRCVPISNHLYFYWYRQILGQKVEFLVSFYNNEISEKSEIFDDQFSVERPDGSNFTLKIRSTKLEDSAMYFCASRATEDEAFFGQGTRLTVV.

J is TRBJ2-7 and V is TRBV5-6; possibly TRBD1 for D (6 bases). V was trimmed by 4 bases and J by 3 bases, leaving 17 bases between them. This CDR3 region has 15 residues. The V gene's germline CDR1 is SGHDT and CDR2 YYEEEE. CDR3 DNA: TGTGCCAGCAGCCCACAGGGAAGGCCGAACTACGAGCAGTACTTC. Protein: CASSPQGRPNYEQYF.

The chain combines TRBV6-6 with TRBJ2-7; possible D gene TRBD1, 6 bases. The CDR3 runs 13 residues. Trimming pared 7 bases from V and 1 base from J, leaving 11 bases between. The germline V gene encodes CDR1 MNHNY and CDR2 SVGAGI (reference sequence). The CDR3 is CASTGDGSYEQYF. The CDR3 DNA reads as TGTGCCAGCACAGGGGACGGTTCCTACGAGCAGTACTTC.

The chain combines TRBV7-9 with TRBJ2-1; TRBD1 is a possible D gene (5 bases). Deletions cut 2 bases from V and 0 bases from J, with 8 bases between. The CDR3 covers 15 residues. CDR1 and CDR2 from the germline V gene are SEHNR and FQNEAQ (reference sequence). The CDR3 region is CASSLLGASYNEQFF. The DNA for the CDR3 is TGTGCCAGCAGCTTATTAGGGGCCTCCTACAATGAGCAGTTCTTC. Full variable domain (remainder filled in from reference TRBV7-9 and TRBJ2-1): DTGVSQNPRHKITKRGQNVTFRCDPISEHNRLYWYRQTLGQGPEFLTYFQNEAQLEKSRLLSDRFSAERPKGSFSTLEIQRTEQGDSAMYLCASSLLGASYNEQFFGPGTRLTVL.